The clone carrying this T cell receptor (beta chain) has at least ten counts. Its antigen is not known. The CDR3 has 15 residues. The V segment lost 5 bases and the J segment 7 bases; nucleotides outside the gene matches: 9. The germline CDR1 and CDR2 sequences are LNHDA and SQIVND (reference sequence). Template material for amplifying TCR beta CDR3 regions consisted of RNA transcripts. An initial round of RT-PCR targeting the TCR CDR3 relied on the HTBI primer set. In TCRdb, the multiplex PCR reads were re-called with MiXCR into one record per CDR3 protein. The profile shows fewer than 300,000 distinct CDR3 sequences, approximately 16% of them singletons. The sample originates from a study of T cells in Graves' hyperthyroidism and ophthalmopathy. General study results and limits: Most clonotypes expanded in thyroid above 0.001 were likewise present in blood.

The genes are TRBV19 and TRBJ2-7; 12 bases are a match to TRBD1. Sequencing was performed on blood. This TCR came from a woman aged 50 to 60 with Graves' hyperthyroidism that later progressed to Graves' ophthalmopathy. CDR3 sequence: CASSARDRGRGEQYF. CDR3 in DNA: TGTGCCAGTAGTGCACGGGACAGGGGGCGCGGGGAGCAGTACTTC.